A selection of T cell receptor beta chains follows, all from one sample in a study of cytomegalovirus exposure and HLA in healthy donors. The table came from immunoSEQ multiplex PCR; TCRdb's copy has only in-frame clones and leaves some out. The sample includes 100,000 or so clones, over 70% of them seen just once. Sequencing was performed on PBMCs. Receptor source: a woman in her thirties or forties in good health and CMV-seropositive. CDR3s include the opening cysteine and the closing phenylalanine or tryptophan. Each record gives: V gene, J gene, D gene, CDR3 length, clone size, CDR3 protein, CDR3 DNA. A D gene is named only where the DNA matches it firmly. Some rows mark clone size as missing; the rest say once, few, many or name a class of expanded clone.

v_call: TRBV5-1; j_call: TRBJ1-1; d_call: -; cdr3_length: 13; clone_size: few; cdr3_aa: CASSSTGDTEAFF; cdr3_nt: TGCGCCAGCAGCTCAACAGGTGACACTGAAGCTTTCTTT
v_call: TRBV18; j_call: TRBJ1-4; d_call: TRBD1; cdr3_length: 17; clone_size: -; cdr3_aa: CASSPGQGYRTNEKLFF; cdr3_nt: TGTGCCAGCTCGCCGGGACAGGGATATCGTACTAATGAAAAACTGTTTTTT
v_call: TRBV19; j_call: TRBJ1-5; d_call: -; cdr3_length: 16; clone_size: once; cdr3_aa: CASSIDQGLGNQPQHF; cdr3_nt: TGTGCCAGTAGTATAGATCAGGGACTAGGCAATCAGCCCCAGCATTTT
v_call: TRBV7-2; j_call: TRBJ2-1; d_call: -; cdr3_length: 15; clone_size: -; cdr3_aa: CASSLEWRRDNEQFF; cdr3_nt: TGTGCCAGCAGCTTAGAGTGGAGGAGGGACAATGAGCAGTTCTTC
v_call: TRBV5-1; j_call: TRBJ1-1; d_call: TRBD1; cdr3_length: 17; clone_size: -; cdr3_aa: CASSLGMGTGLITEAFF; cdr3_nt: TGCGCCAGCAGCTTAGGTATGGGGACAGGGCTGATCACTGAAGCTTTCTTT
v_call: TRBV5-1; j_call: TRBJ1-2; d_call: -; cdr3_length: 16; clone_size: -; cdr3_aa: CASSLAEAGINYGYTF; cdr3_nt: TGCGCCAGCAGCTTGGCCGAGGCAGGGATTAACTATGGCTACACCTTC
v_call: TRBV4-2; j_call: TRBJ2-7; d_call: -; cdr3_length: 15; clone_size: -; cdr3_aa: CASSHGGLRSYEQYF; cdr3_nt: TGTGCCAGCAGCCACGGGGGGCTAAGGTCCTACGAGCAGTACTTC
v_call: TRBV11-3; j_call: TRBJ2-4; d_call: -; cdr3_length: 14; clone_size: -; cdr3_aa: CASSREIGGRIQYF; cdr3_nt: TGTGCCAGCAGCCGCGAAATCGGAGGGCGCATTCAGTACTTC
v_call: TRBV5-1; j_call: TRBJ1-1; d_call: -; cdr3_length: 14; clone_size: once; cdr3_aa: CASSLELQNTEAFF; cdr3_nt: TGCGCCAGCAGCTTGGAGCTCCAGAACACTGAAGCTTTCTTT
v_call: TRBV25-1; j_call: TRBJ2-5; d_call: TRBD2; cdr3_length: 15; clone_size: -; cdr3_aa: CASTLAGDAYETQYF; cdr3_nt: TGTGCCAGCACCCTAGCGGGAGACGCTTACGAGACCCAGTACTTC
v_call: TRBV9; j_call: TRBJ1-3; d_call: TRBD1; cdr3_length: 15; clone_size: -; cdr3_aa: CASSGTGIGGNTIYF; cdr3_nt: TGTGCCAGCAGCGGGACAGGGATCGGTGGAAACACCATATATTTT
v_call: TRBV7-9; j_call: TRBJ1-5; d_call: TRBD1; cdr3_length: 17; clone_size: once; cdr3_aa: CASSLGTGRRSNQPQHF; cdr3_nt: TGTGCCAGCAGCTTGGGGACAGGGCGAAGGAGCAATCAGCCCCAGCATTTT
v_call: TRBV29-1; j_call: TRBJ2-1; d_call: -; cdr3_length: 12; clone_size: -; cdr3_aa: CSVELARNEQFF; cdr3_nt: TGCAGCGTTGAACTAGCGCGAAATGAGCAGTTCTTC
v_call: TRBV13; j_call: TRBJ2-7; d_call: -; cdr3_length: 14; clone_size: -; cdr3_aa: CASSLDHRAYEQYF; cdr3_nt: TGTGCCAGCAGCTTAGACCACAGGGCCTACGAGCAGTACTTC
v_call: TRBV5-1; j_call: TRBJ2-3; d_call: -; cdr3_length: 13; clone_size: few; cdr3_aa: CASSLAFTDTQYF; cdr3_nt: TGCGCCAGCAGCTTGGCCTTCACAGATACGCAGTATTTT
v_call: TRBV27; j_call: TRBJ2-7; d_call: TRBD2; cdr3_length: 16; clone_size: -; cdr3_aa: CASTSLAGLPSYEQYF; cdr3_nt: TGTGCCAGCACCTCATTAGCGGGACTCCCCTCCTACGAGCAGTACTTC
v_call: TRBV28; j_call: TRBJ1-4; d_call: -; cdr3_length: 13; clone_size: few; cdr3_aa: CASNRRGWEKLFF; cdr3_nt: TGTGCCAGCAATAGGAGAGGTTGGGAAAAACTGTTTTTT
v_call: TRBV7-9; j_call: TRBJ1-4; d_call: -; cdr3_length: 17; clone_size: -; cdr3_aa: CSSSLGWRSTTNEKLFF; cdr3_nt: TGTTCCAGCAGCTTAGGTTGGCGGTCTACAACTAATGAAAAACTGTTTTTT
v_call: TRBV11-2; j_call: TRBJ2-7; d_call: TRBD2; cdr3_length: 15; clone_size: -; cdr3_aa: CASSQGTSGSYEQYF; cdr3_nt: TGTGCCAGCAGCCAAGGGACTAGCGGATCCTACGAGCAGTACTTC
v_call: TRBV10-2; j_call: TRBJ2-1; d_call: -; cdr3_length: 12; clone_size: -; cdr3_aa: CASSDTFGEQFF; cdr3_nt: TGCGCCAGCAGTGATACCTTCGGTGAGCAGTTCTTC
v_call: TRBV5-8; j_call: TRBJ2-5; d_call: -; cdr3_length: 13; clone_size: -; cdr3_aa: CASRTDYQETQYF; cdr3_nt: TGTGCCAGCAGGACAGACTACCAAGAGACCCAGTACTTC
v_call: TRBV5-1; j_call: TRBJ2-5; d_call: TRBD2; cdr3_length: 13; clone_size: -; cdr3_aa: CASWTSGEETQYF; cdr3_nt: TGCGCCAGCTGGACTAGCGGAGAAGAGACCCAGTACTTC
v_call: TRBV5-6; j_call: TRBJ1-2; d_call: TRBD1; cdr3_length: 13; clone_size: -; cdr3_aa: CASSPDRAYGYTF; cdr3_nt: TGTGCCAGCAGCCCGGACAGGGCCTATGGCTACACCTTC
v_call: TRBV19; j_call: TRBJ2-3; d_call: -; cdr3_length: 15; clone_size: -; cdr3_aa: CASTGGLARTDTQYF; cdr3_nt: TGTGCCAGTACCGGGGGATTGGCTCGCACAGATACGCAGTATTTT
v_call: TRBV6-1; j_call: TRBJ1-2; d_call: TRBD1; cdr3_length: 14; clone_size: -; cdr3_aa: CASPPGDRPYGYTF; cdr3_nt: TGTGCCAGCCCCCCGGGGGACAGGCCCTATGGCTACACCTTC
v_call: TRBV7-6; j_call: TRBJ2-7; d_call: -; cdr3_length: 15; clone_size: -; cdr3_aa: CASSLGGARSYEQYF; cdr3_nt: TGTGCCAGCAGCTTAGGGGGCGCGCGGTCCTACGAGCAGTACTTC